This T cell receptor beta chain comes out of a study of T cells in localized non-small cell lung cancer. Assay: immunoSEQ multiplex PCR; the TCRdb copy retains only in-frame clones and omits some. The sample lists fewer than 25,000 clones, about 86% occurring once. About this clone: What it recognizes is unknown.

Study outcomes and limitations: The highest T cell clonality was in uninvolved adjacent lung, above tumor. Median roughly 57 top-100 tumor clones were shared with paired adjacent lung. Sequencing covered just one tumor region, so heterogeneity cannot be ruled out.

Germline values: CDR1 MNHNY, CDR2 SVGAGI (reference sequence). The CDR3 is 14 amino acids. The ends lost 6 bases at V and 3 bases at J; junction bases unmatched: 5. This rearrangement joins TRBV6-6 to TRBJ1-5; 7 nucleotides agree with TRBD1. Sequences were derived from peripheral blood, sampled before any cancer treatment. The receptor comes from a woman aged 35 to 69 with stage I lung adenocarcinoma. CDR3: CASSSQGVNQPQHF. CDR3 nucleotide sequence: TGTGCCAGCAGCTCTCAGGGGGTCAATCAGCCCCAGCATTTT.